The 27 T cell receptor beta chains in this list originate from one sample, sequenced in a study of T cell responses to AZD1222 COVID-19 vaccine. Produced via immunoSEQ multiplex PCR; TCRdb's table is partial and in-frame only. Of roughly 140,000 clones in the sample, approximately 89% were seen once. Here the sequenced sample was peripheral blood, taken on day 0 of AZD1222 vaccination. The receptors derive from an adult in good health.

This clone was counted a single time. The V gene is TRBV7-9, the J gene TRBJ1-1; 8 bases line up with TRBD1. In germline, CDR1 is SEHNR, CDR2 FQNEAQ (reference sequence). V trimming: 3 bases; J trimming: 5 bases; junction bases outside the gene matches: 5. The CDR3 length is 14 residues. The CDR3 region has the DNA TGTGCCAGCAGCTTTCAGGGGGCGAGGACTGAAGCTTTCTTT. Amino acid sequence: CASSFQGARTEAFF. Variable domain in full (rest from reference TRBV7-9 and TRBJ1-1): DTGVSQNPRHKITKRGQNVTFRCDPISEHNRLYWYRQTLGQGPEFLTYFQNEAQLEKSRLLSDRFSAERPKGSFSTLEIQRTEQGDSAMYLCASSFQGARTEAFFGQGTRLTVV.

This chain connects TRBV7-9 to TRBJ1-2, with 8 bases that match TRBD1. The J segment lost 4 bases and the V segment lost 5 bases, leaving 9 bases of the junction unmatched. Germline CDR1 reads SEHNR; CDR2 reads FQNEAQ (reference sequence). CDR3 length equals 15 residues. This chain's CDR3 is CASSPTQGAIYGYTF. CDR3 nucleotides: TGTGCCAGCAGCCCAACCCAGGGGGCGATCTATGGCTACACCTTC. Looking up the rest from reference TRBV7-9 and TRBJ1-2 gives the full variable domain: DTGVSQNPRHKITKRGQNVTFRCDPISEHNRLYWYRQTLGQGPEFLTYFQNEAQLEKSRLLSDRFSAERPKGSFSTLEIQRTEQGDSAMYLCASSPTQGAIYGYTFGSGTRLTVV.

This chain joins TRBV5-5 and TRBJ2-5; D remains ambiguous. The CDR3 covers 13 residues. Germline V CDR1 and CDR2: SGHKS, YYEKEE (reference sequence). V gave up 0 bases and J gave up 5 bases, with 8 bases separating them. CDR3 protein: CASSLGTWETQYF. The CDR3 coding sequence is TGTGCCAGCAGCTTGGGGACCTGGGAGACCCAGTACTTC.

The CDR3 coding sequence is TGTGCCAGCAGTCCGAGCGGGAGGCAATACAATGAGCAGTTCTTC. It codes for CASSPSGRQYNEQFF. The V gene is TRBV28, the J gene TRBJ2-1, with 9 bases that match TRBD2. Germline CDR1 and CDR2: MDHEN and SYDVKM. V was pared by 5 bases and J by 4 bases, with 6 bases of the junction left unmatched. The CDR3 spans 15 residues.

V usage is TRBV19 and J usage is TRBJ2-2, with a possible D match to TRBD2 (6 bases). CDR3 length: 14 amino acids. The V gene's germline CDR1 is LNHDA and CDR2 SQIVND (reference sequence). V lost 7 bases, J lost 4 bases, and 13 bases lay in between. For the CDR3, the DNA is TGTGCCAGTAAAGGAGGGCTCGGCACCGGGGAGCTGTTTTTT. This codes for CASKGGLGTGELFF.

The V call is TRBV12-5, the J call TRBJ1-2; D remains unclear. There are 13 residues in the CDR3. Trimming took 3 bases from V and 7 from J, leaving 12 bases between them. Per the germline V gene, CDR1 is LGHNT and CDR2 is FRNRAP. CDR3 bases: TGTGCTAGTGGTTTTTCAGGTGCTTTTGGCTACACCTTC. Encoded protein: CASGFSGAFGYTF.

V gene TRBV6-5 combines with J gene TRBJ1-3; D unresolved. The germline gives CDR1 MNHEY, CDR2 SVGAGI. Trimming pared 2 bases from V and 0 bases from J, leaving 11 bases between. The CDR3 has 16 residues. CDR3 DNA sequence: TGTGCCAGCAGTTACGACCCAAGCCCCTCTGGAAACACCATATATTTT. Translation gives CASSYDPSPSGNTIYF.

The chain has TRBV27 and TRBJ2-3; 9 nucleotides align to TRBD1. Trimming took 7 bases from V and 1 from J; bases not matched to a gene: 9. The CDR3 has 16 residues. The germline gives CDR1 MNHEY, CDR2 SMNVEV (reference sequence). In DNA, the CDR3 is TGTGCCAGCACCCTTTCTTGGGACAGGGGCACAGATACGCAGTATTTT. Amino acids: CASTLSWDRGTDTQYF.

This clone was seen once. The rearrangement uses TRBV11-2 and TRBJ1-1; 8 positions match TRBD1. Germline lookup yields CDR1 SGHAT and CDR2 FQNNGV. The CDR3 is 13 residues long. Trimming took 5 bases from V and 3 from J; bases not matched to a gene: 2. For the CDR3, the DNA is TGTGCCAGCAGCCCGGACAGGGACACTGAAGCTTTCTTT. This codes for CASSPDRDTEAFF. Full variable domain (rest looked up from reference TRBV11-2 and TRBJ1-1): EAGVAQSPRYKIIEKRQSVAFWCNPISGHATLYWYQQILGQGPKLLIQFQNNGVVDDSQLPKDRFSAERLKGVDSTLKIQPAKLEDSAVYLCASSPDRDTEAFFGQGTRLTVV.

The rearrangement links TRBV7-2 to TRBJ2-2; D possibly corresponds to TRBD1 (6 bases). The CDR3 contains 15 residues. Germline lookup yields CDR1 SGHTA and CDR2 FQGNSA. The ends were cut back, 5 bases at V and 4 bases at J, with 14 bases in the middle. Here the CDR3 reads CASSLDGGGTGELFF. DNA of the CDR3: TGTGCCAGCAGCCTAGATGGGGGCGGCACCGGGGAGCTGTTTTTT.

The chain carries TRBV5-1 and TRBJ2-5; 7 bases match TRBD2. V dropped 0 bases and J dropped 4; count of bases not matched to a gene: 0. This CDR3 spans 13 amino acids. Germline V lookup: CDR1 SGHRS, CDR2 YFSETQ. Here the CDR3 reads CASSLGEGETQYF. In DNA form, the CDR3 reads TGCGCCAGCAGCTTGGGGGAGGGAGAGACCCAGTACTTC.

V gene TRBV6-5 combines with J gene TRBJ2-7; D is possibly TRBD1 or TRBD2 (5 bases each). Germline V lookup: CDR1 MNHEY, CDR2 SVGAGI. The ends were cut back, 6 bases at V and 7 bases at J, with 19 bases in the middle. This CDR3 comprises 14 residues. The CDR3 region is CASRITGTEKEQYF. For the CDR3, the DNA is TGTGCCAGCAGGATTACCGGGACCGAGAAAGAGCAGTACTTC.

The V and J genes are TRBV7-9 and TRBJ1-5; 9 nucleotides agree with TRBD1. CDR3 length: 14 residues. CDR1 and CDR2 (germline): SEHNR, FQNEAQ (reference sequence). V trimming: 5 bases; J trimming: 4 bases; junction bases outside the gene matches: 3. The CDR3 bases are TGTGCCAGCAGCCTCGGGACAGGGAATCAGCCCCAGCATTTT. This codes for CASSLGTGNQPQHF. Full variable domain (rest looked up from reference TRBV7-9 and TRBJ1-5): DTGVSQNPRHKITKRGQNVTFRCDPISEHNRLYWYRQTLGQGPEFLTYFQNEAQLEKSRLLSDRFSAERPKGSFSTLEIQRTEQGDSAMYLCASSLGTGNQPQHFGDGTRLSIL.

J is TRBJ2-7 and V is TRBV6-5, with TRBD2 matching 10 bases. The trim removed 6 bases at V and 7 bases at J, leaving 9 bases unmatched. Germline CDR1 and CDR2: MNHEY and SVGAGI. The CDR3 is 14 amino acids. The CDR3: CASSLAGGHGEQYF. The CDR3 DNA follows: TGTGCCAGCAGCTTAGCGGGAGGTCATGGTGAGCAGTACTTC.

This clone has just one count. The chain links TRBV25-1 to TRBJ1-6; 8 bases align to TRBD1. Germline trimming cut 8 bases from V and 8 bases from J; bases unmatched to any gene: 11. Germline V gene sequence: CDR1 MGHDK, CDR2 SYGVNS. CDR3 length: 15 residues. CDR3 in DNA: TGTGCCAGCCAGATCAGGGGGCGCGCCGATTCACCCCTCCACTTT. The encoded protein is CASQIRGRADSPLHF.

V usage is TRBV11-2 and J usage is TRBJ1-2; TRBD1 might be the D (5 bases). The CDR3 is 15 amino acids. V was trimmed by 0 bases and J by 6 bases, leaving 14 bases between them. In germline, CDR1 is SGHAT, CDR2 FQNNGV. CDR3 residues: CASSLDRGTYDGYTF. The CDR3 region has the DNA TGTGCCAGCAGCTTAGATCGGGGGACGTATGATGGCTACACCTTC.

J is TRBJ1-5 and V is TRBV7-2; D ambiguous. CDR3 length: 16 residues. The V end was cut by 5 bases, the J end by 4 bases, with 18 bases between. CDR1 and CDR2 (germline): SGHTA, FQGNSA. For the CDR3, the DNA is TGTGCCAGCAGCCTACGCGCATTCGGGGAGAATCAGCCCCAGCATTTT. Translation gives CASSLRAFGENQPQHF.

The J gene is TRBJ1-2, the V gene TRBV19, with D hard to call. Germline loops: CDR1 LNHDA, CDR2 SQIVND (reference sequence). V gave up 5 bases and J gave up 7 bases, with 14 bases separating them. This CDR3 comprises 13 residues. CDR3 residues: CASSRLDGRGYTF. CDR3 in DNA: TGTGCCAGTAGTCGGTTGGACGGTCGTGGCTACACCTTC.

The rearrangement links TRBV4-1 to TRBJ1-2; the D gene is possibly TRBD1 (6 bases). V shed 3 bases and J shed 2 bases, with 13 bases lying between them. This CDR3 has 15 residues. Germline loops: CDR1 MGHRA, CDR2 YSYEKL. The DNA for the CDR3 is TGCGCCAGCAGCCATAACAGGGTCGCAAACTATGGCTACACCTTC. It is translated as CASSHNRVANYGYTF.

The chain is built from TRBV27 and TRBJ1-5; TRBD1 matches at 7 bases. From germline, CDR1 is MNHEY and CDR2 SMNVEV (reference sequence). The CDR3 consists of 15 residues. V lost 6 bases to trimming and J lost 3 bases; unmatched junction nucleotides: 8. The CDR3 spells CASSLYGTDNQPQHF. The CDR3 DNA is TGTGCCAGCAGCCTTTACGGGACAGACAATCAGCCCCAGCATTTT.

The chain carries TRBV3-1 (or the pseudogene TRBV3-2) and TRBJ2-7, with D unresolved. CDR3 length equals 13 residues. The V gene lost 3 bases and the J gene lost 11 bases, with 17 bases spanning the gap. The germline V gene encodes CDR1 LGHDT and CDR2 YNNKEL (reference sequence). Here the CDR3 reads CASSQGAGRVEYF. CDR3 coding DNA: TGTGCCAGCAGCCAGGGTGCAGGAAGGGTGGAGTACTTC.

This sequence joins TRBV7-3 and TRBJ1-6; 9 bases agree with TRBD1. The CDR3 is made up of 18 amino acids. V lost 2 bases, J lost 4 bases, and 9 bases stayed unmatched. Germline values: CDR1 SGHTA, CDR2 FQGTGA. The CDR3 region has the DNA TGTGCCAGCAGCTTAGGGGGTGGGGACAGGGCATATAATTCACCCCTCCACTTT. Its translation is CASSLGGGDRAYNSPLHF.

The chain links TRBV14 to TRBJ2-5; 11 bases fit TRBD2. Germline assignment: CDR1 SGHDN and CDR2 FVKESK. The CDR3 covers 18 residues. Trimming at V came to 0 bases and at J to 5 bases, leaving 11 bases not matched to a gene. Here the CDR3 reads CASSQDFSKTSGVETQYF. The CDR3 DNA sequence: TGTGCCAGCAGCCAAGATTTCAGTAAGACTAGCGGGGTGGAGACCCAGTACTTC.

V and J are TRBV5-4 and TRBJ2-7; D perhaps matches TRBD2 (6 bases). The CDR3 has 17 residues. V lost 4 bases, J lost 0 bases, and 20 bases lay in between. Germline V CDR1 and CDR2: SGHNT, YYREEE (reference sequence). CDR3 nucleotides: TGTGCCAGCAGCCGCGGCCCGTCTCTAGCGACCTCCTACGAGCAGTACTTC. Protein product: CASSRGPSLATSYEQYF.

In its sample, this clone was seen a few times. The chain joins TRBV27 to TRBJ1-1; D call uncertain. The V and J ends lost 5 bases and 4 bases respectively, with 14 bases between them. The CDR3 runs 14 residues. Germline V CDR1 and CDR2: MNHEY, SMNVEV (reference sequence). The CDR3 DNA follows: TGTGCCAGCAGTGATTCGGGGATACTCACTGAAGCTTTCTTT. It translates to CASSDSGILTEAFF.

The chain links TRBV14 to TRBJ2-7; TRBD2 aligns across 7 bases. The germline CDR1 and CDR2 sequences are SGHDN and FVKESK. The V segment lost 4 bases and the J segment 3 bases; nucleotides outside the gene matches: 3. The CDR3 contains 13 residues. The CDR3 reads CASSPGLGYEQYF. The CDR3 nucleotides read TGTGCCAGCAGCCCTGGACTAGGCTACGAGCAGTACTTC.

DNA of the CDR3: TGTGCCAGCAGTTACTCGAGCTGGGACACTGAAGCTTTCTTT. This gives the protein CASSYSSWDTEAFF. The V and J genes are TRBV6-5 and TRBJ1-1; D gene ambiguous. The CDR3 consists of 14 residues. Germline assignment: CDR1 MNHEY and CDR2 SVGAGI. V was trimmed by 0 bases and J by 3 bases, leaving 8 bases between them.